This T cell receptor beta chain was observed in a study of blood T cell repertoires in COVID-19. Study summary: Sources were T cells, B-cell-depleted T cells, or PBMCs; the material itself was cDNA or gDNA.

Authors' processing steps: Estimates of nucleated cell counts were drawn from the amplification of reference gene primers. This table comes from immunoSEQ multiplex PCR, and its TCRdb copy is limited to in-frame clones, with some not included. V and J calls and clone size are given by that table; D and trimming were obtained from the DNA. The sample comprises a few hundred thousand clones, around 80% of which are singletons, and 3.4% rests with the top ten. Trimming at V came to 2 bases and at J to 8 bases, leaving 8 bases not matched to a gene. There are 15 residues in the CDR3. CDR1 KGHSY and CDR2 FQNENV come from the germline V gene.

Material: peripheral blood. The receptor was derived from a woman under 30 with acute or convalescent COVID-19. This rearrangement joins TRBV16 to TRBJ1-1, with 10 bases lining up with TRBD1. DNA of the CDR3: TGTGCCAGCAGCCAAGCAGGGACAGGGGTAACCGAAGCTTTCTTT. Protein product: CASSQAGTGVTEAFF.